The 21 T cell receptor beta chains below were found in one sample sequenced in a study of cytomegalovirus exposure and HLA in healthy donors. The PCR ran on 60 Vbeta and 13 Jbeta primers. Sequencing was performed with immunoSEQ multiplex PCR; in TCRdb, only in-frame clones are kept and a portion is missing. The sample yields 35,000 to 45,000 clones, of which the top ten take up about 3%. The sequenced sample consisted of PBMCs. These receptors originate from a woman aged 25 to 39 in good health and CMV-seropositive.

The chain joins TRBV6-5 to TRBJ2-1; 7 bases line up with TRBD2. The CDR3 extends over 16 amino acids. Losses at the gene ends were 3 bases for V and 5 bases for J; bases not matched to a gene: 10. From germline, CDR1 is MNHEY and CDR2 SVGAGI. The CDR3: CASSYSLGGSDNEQFF. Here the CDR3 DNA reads TGTGCCAGCAGTTATTCCTTGGGGGGGTCCGACAATGAGCAGTTCTTC.

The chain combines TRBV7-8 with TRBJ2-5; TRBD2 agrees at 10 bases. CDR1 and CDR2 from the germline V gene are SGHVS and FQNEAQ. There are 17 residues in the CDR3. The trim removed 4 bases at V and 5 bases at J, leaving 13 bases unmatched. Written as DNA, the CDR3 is TGTGCCAGCAGCTACCCTCGGGCAGCGGGGGGGAAGGAGACCCAGTACTTC. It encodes CASSYPRAAGGKETQYF.

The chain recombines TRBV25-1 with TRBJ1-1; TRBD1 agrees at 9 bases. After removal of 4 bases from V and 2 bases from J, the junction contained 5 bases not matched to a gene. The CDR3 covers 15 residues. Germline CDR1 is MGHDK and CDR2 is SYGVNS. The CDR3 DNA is TGTGCCAGCAGTGTAATGGGACAGGGAAACACTGAAGCTTTCTTT. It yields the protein CASSVMGQGNTEAFF.

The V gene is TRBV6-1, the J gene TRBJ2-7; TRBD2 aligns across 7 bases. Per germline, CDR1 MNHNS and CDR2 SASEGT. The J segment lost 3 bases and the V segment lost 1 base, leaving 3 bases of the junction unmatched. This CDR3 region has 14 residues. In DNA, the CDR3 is TGTGCCAGCAGTGAAGGCAGGGACTACTACGAGCAGTACTTC. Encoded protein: CASSEGRDYYEQYF.

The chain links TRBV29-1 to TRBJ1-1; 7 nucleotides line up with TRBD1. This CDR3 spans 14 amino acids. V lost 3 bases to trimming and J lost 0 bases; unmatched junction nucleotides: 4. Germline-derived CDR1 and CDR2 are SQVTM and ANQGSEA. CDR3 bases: TGCAGCGTTGATTTGACAGGGATGAACACTGAAGCTTTCTTT. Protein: CSVDLTGMNTEAFF.

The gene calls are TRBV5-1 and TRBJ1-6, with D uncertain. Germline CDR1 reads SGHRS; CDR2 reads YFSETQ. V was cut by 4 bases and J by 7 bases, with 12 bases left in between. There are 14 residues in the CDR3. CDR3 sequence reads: CASSDGAGNSPLHF. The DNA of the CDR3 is TGCGCCAGCAGCGACGGCGCCGGGAATTCACCCCTCCACTTT.

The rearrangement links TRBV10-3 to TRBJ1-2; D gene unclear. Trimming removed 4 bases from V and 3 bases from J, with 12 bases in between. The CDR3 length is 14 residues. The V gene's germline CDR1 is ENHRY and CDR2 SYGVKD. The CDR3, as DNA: TGTGCCATCAGTGGGCCGAGGGCGGACTATGGCTACACCTTC. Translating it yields CAISGPRADYGYTF.

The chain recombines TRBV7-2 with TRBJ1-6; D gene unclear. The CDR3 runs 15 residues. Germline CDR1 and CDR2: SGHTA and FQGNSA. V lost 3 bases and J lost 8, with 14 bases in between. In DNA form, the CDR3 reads TGTGCCAGCAGCTTTAGCGGGAGCGCCGATTCACCCCTCCACTTT. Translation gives CASSFSGSADSPLHF.

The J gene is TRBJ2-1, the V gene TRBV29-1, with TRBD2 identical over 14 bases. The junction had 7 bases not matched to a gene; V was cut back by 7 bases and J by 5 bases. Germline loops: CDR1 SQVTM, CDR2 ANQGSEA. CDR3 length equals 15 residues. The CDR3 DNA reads TGCAGCGCAGCACCGGGACTAGCGGGGGACAATGAGCAGTTCTTC. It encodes CSAAPGLAGDNEQFF.

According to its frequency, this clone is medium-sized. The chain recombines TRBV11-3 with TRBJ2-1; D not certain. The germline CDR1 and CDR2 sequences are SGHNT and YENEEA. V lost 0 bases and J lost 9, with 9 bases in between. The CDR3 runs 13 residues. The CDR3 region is CASSLDLDGEQFF. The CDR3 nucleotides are TGTGCCAGCAGCTTAGATCTAGATGGTGAGCAGTTCTTC.

The CDR3 sequence: CASSLGSGIYEQYF. In DNA, the CDR3 is TGTGCCAGCAGCTTGGGTAGCGGGATCTACGAGCAGTACTTC. The chain carries TRBV5-4 and TRBJ2-7; 8 positions agree with TRBD2. V shed 0 bases and J 3 bases; nucleotides not matched to a gene: 2. This CDR3 is built from 14 residues. Germline-derived CDR1 and CDR2 are SGHNT and YYREEE (reference sequence).

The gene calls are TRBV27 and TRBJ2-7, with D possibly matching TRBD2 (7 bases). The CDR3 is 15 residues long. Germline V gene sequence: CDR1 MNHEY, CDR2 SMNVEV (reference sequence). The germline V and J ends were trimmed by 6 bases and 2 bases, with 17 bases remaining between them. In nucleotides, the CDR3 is TGTGCCAGCAGCCTACGGGGGGCCCCCACCTACGAGCAGTACTTC. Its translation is CASSLRGAPTYEQYF.

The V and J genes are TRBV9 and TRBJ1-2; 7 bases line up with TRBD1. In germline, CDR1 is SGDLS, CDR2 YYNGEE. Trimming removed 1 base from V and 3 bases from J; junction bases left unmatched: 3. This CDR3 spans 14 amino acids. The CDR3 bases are TGTGCCAGCAGCGTAACCGGGACAGACTATGGCTACACCTTC. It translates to CASSVTGTDYGYTF.

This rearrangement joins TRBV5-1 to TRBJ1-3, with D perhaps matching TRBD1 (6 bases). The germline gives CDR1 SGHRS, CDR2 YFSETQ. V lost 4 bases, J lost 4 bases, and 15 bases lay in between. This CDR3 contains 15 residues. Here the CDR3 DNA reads TGCGCCAGCAGCCCGCAGGCAGGGGTCGGAAACACCATATATTTT. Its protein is CASSPQAGVGNTIYF. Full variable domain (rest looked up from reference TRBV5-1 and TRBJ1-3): KAGVTQTPRYLIKTRGQQVTLSCSPISGHRSVSWYQQTPGQGLQFLFEYFSETQRNKGNFPGRFSGRQFSNSRSEMNVSTLELGDSALYLCASSPQAGVGNTIYFGEGSWLTVV.

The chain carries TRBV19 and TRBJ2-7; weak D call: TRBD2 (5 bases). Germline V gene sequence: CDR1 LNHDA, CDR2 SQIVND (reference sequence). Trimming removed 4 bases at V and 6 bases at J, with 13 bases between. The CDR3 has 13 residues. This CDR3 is CASSKWLAGEQYF. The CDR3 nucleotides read TGTGCCAGTAGTAAATGGTTGGCGGGCGAGCAGTACTTC. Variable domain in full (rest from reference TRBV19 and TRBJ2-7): DGGITQSPKYLFRKEGQNVTLSCEQNLNHDAMYWYRQDPGQGLRLIYYSQIVNDFQKGDIAEGYSVSREKKESFPLTVTSAQKNPTAFYLCASSKWLAGEQYFGPGTRLTVT.

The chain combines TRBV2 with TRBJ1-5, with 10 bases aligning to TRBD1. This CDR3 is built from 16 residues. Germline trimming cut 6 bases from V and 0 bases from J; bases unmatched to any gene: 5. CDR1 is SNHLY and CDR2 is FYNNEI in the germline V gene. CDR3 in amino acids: CASRQDRGYSNQPQHF. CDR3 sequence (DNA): TGTGCCAGCAGACAGGACAGGGGGTATAGCAATCAGCCCCAGCATTTT. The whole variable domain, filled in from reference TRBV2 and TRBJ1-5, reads EPEVTQTPSHQVTQMGQEVILRCVPISNHLYFYWYRQILGQKVEFLVSFYNNEISEKSEIFDDQFSVERPDGSNFTLKIRSTKLEDSAMYFCASRQDRGYSNQPQHFGDGTRLSIL.

CDR3 protein: CASSSVLEETQYF. CDR3 bases: TGTGCCAGCAGCTCGGTATTAGAAGAGACCCAGTACTTC. This chain uses TRBV5-4 with TRBJ2-5; D is uncertain. V was shortened by 3 bases and J by 3 bases, with 9 bases between the two germline ends. The CDR3 extends over 13 amino acids. Germline V gene sequence: CDR1 SGHNT, CDR2 YYREEE (reference sequence).

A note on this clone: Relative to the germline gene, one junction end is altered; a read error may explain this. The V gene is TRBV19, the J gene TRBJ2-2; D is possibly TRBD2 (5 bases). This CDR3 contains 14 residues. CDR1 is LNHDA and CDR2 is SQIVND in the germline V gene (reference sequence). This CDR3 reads CASRRSANTGKLFF. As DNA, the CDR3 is TGTGCCAGTCGCAGGAGCGCGAACACCGGGAAGCTGTTTTTT.

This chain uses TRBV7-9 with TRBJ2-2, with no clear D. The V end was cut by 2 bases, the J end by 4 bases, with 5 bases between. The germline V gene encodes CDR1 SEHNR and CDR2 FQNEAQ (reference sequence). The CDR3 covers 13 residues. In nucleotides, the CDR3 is TGTGCCAGCAGCTTACAACTCACCGGGGAGCTGTTTTTT. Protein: CASSLQLTGELFF.

DNA for the CDR3: TGTGCCACTAGGGCGGACAGGGCAAACGAAAAACTGTTTTTT. Amino acids: CATRADRANEKLFF. The V call is TRBV15, the J call TRBJ1-4, with 8 bases lining up with TRBD1. Germline V gene lookup returns CDR1 LNHNV and CDR2 YYDKDF (reference sequence). This CDR3 comprises 14 residues. After removal of 9 bases from V and 8 bases from J, the junction contained 11 bases not matched to a gene.

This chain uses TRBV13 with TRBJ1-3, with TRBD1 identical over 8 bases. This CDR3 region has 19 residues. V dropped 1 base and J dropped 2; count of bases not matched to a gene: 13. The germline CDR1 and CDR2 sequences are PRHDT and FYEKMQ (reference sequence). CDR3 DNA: TGTGCCAGCAGCTTAGTCGCCAGGGGGCGAGAAAGAACTGGAAACACCATATATTTT. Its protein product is CASSLVARGRERTGNTIYF. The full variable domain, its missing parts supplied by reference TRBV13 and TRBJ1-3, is AAGVIQSPRHLIKEKRETATLKCYPIPRHDTVYWYQQGPGQDPQFLISFYEKMQSDKGSIPDRFSAQQFSDYHSELNMSSLELGDSALYFCASSLVARGRERTGNTIYFGEGSWLTVV.